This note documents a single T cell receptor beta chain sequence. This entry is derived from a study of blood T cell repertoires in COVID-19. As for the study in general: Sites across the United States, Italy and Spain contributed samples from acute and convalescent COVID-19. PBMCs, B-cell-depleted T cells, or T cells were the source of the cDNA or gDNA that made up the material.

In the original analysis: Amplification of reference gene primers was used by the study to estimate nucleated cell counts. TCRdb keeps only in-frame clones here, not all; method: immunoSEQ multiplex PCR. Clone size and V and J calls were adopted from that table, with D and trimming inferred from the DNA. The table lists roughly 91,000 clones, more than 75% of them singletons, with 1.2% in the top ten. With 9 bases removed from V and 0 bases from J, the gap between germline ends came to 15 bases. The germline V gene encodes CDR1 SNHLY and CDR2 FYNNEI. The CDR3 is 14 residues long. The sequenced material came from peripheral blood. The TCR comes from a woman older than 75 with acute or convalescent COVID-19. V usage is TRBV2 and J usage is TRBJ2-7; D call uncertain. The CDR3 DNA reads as TGTGCCAGTGTTACAAGCCGGAGCTCCTACGAGCAGTACTTC. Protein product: CASVTSRSSYEQYF.